This TCR beta chain comes out of a study of post-analysis software for immune sequencing data. Study outcomes and limitations: Same-batch samples co-clustered strongly by F measure. Roughly 5 TRBV segments occurring more often in patients than controls included TRBV5-6, TRBV5-1 and TRBV20-1.

With respect to this clonotype: Its antigen is currently unknown.

Prepared TCR beta cDNA libraries contained unique molecular identifiers. TCRdb reprocessed the PCR reads with MiXCR, giving one entry per CDR3 protein. Of 650,000 to 850,000 distinct CDR3 sequences listed, 53% are singletons. The length of the CDR3 is 16 residues. With V trimmed by 4 bases and J by 2 bases, 8 bases remained unmatched. Germline lookup yields CDR1 SGHDT and CDR2 YYEEEE. This receptor was obtained from a girl aged 10 to 17 with multiple sclerosis. Material: blood. The rearrangement joins TRBV5-6 to TRBJ2-7; TRBD2 aligns across 11 bases. CDR3 amino acids: CASSQLAGEFAYEQYF. The CDR3 bases are TGTGCCAGCAGCCAACTAGCGGGAGAGTTCGCCTACGAGCAGTACTTC.